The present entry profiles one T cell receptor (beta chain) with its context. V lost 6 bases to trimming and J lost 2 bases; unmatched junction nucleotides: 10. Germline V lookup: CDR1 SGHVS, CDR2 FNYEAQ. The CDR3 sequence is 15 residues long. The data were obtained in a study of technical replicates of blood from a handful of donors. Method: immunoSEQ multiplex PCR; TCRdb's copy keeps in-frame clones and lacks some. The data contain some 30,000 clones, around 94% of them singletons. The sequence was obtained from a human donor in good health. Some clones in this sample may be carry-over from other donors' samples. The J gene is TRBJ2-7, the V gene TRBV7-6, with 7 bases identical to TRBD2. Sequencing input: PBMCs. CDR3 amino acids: CASSLIAGWAYEQYF. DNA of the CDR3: TGTGCCAGCAGTCTTATAGCGGGTTGGGCCTACGAGCAGTACTTC. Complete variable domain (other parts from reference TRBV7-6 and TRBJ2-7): GAGVSQSPRYKVTKRGQDVALRCDPISGHVSLYWYRQALGQGPEFLTYFNYEAQQDKSGLPNDRFSAERPEGSISTLTIQRTEQRDSAMYRCASSLIAGWAYEQYFGPGTRLTVT.